This T cell receptor (beta chain) is from a study of blood T cell repertoires in COVID-19. Across the whole study: Sources were T cells, B-cell-depleted T cells, or PBMCs; the material itself was cDNA or gDNA.

Sequenced by immunoSEQ multiplex PCR; TCRdb stores in-frame clones only, minus some. This table has over 150,000 clones, 85% to 90% appearing once. The CDR3 is made up of 15 amino acids. Trimming removed 6 bases from V and 6 bases from J; junction bases left unmatched: 8. The V gene's germline CDR1 is MNHEY and CDR2 SVGAGI. This receptor was identified in a man aged 65 to 85 with active or convalescent COVID-19. What was sequenced was peripheral blood. The V and J genes are TRBV6-5 and TRBJ1-5; 10 nucleotides align to TRBD1. The CDR3 protein is CASRSQTGGSQPQHF. The CDR3 region has the DNA TGTGCCAGCAGGTCCCAGACAGGGGGCAGTCAGCCCCAGCATTTT.